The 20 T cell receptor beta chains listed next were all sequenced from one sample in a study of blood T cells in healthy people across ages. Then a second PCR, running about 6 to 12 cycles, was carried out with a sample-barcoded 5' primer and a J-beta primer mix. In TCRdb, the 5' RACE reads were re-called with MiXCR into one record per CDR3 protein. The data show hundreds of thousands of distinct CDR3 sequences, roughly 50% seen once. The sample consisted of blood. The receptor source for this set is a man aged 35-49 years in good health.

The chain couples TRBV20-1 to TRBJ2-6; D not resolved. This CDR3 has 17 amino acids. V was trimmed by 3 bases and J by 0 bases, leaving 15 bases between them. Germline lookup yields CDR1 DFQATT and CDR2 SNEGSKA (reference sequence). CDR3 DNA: TGCAGTGCTAGCCCTTATGTTGCCAACTCTGGGGCCAACGTCCTGACTTTC. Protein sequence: CSASPYVANSGANVLTF.

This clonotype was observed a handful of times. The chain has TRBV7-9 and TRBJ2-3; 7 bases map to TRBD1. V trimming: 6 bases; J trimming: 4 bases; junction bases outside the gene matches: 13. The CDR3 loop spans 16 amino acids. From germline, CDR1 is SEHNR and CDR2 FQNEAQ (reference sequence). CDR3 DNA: TGTGCCAGCAGGGGACCCCTGACAGGGCAGCCAGATACGCAGTATTTT. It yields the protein CASRGPLTGQPDTQYF.

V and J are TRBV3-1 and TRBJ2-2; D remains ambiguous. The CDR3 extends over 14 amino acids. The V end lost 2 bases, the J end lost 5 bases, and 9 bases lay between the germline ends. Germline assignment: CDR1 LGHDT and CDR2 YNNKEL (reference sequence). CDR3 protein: CASSQISGTGELFF. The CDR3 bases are TGTGCCAGCAGCCAAATTTCAGGAACCGGGGAGCTGTTTTTT.

The CDR3 coding sequence is TGCAGCGCCGTGGCTAGGCTAGCGGGGGTTTTCTACAATGAGCAGTTCTTC. Protein product: CSAVARLAGVFYNEQFF. The J gene is TRBJ2-1, the V gene TRBV29-1; TRBD2 matches at 10 bases. Per the germline V gene, CDR1 is SQVTM and CDR2 is ANQGSEA. The CDR3 consists of 17 residues. J gave up 3 bases and V 7 bases, and 15 bases lay outside the gene matches.

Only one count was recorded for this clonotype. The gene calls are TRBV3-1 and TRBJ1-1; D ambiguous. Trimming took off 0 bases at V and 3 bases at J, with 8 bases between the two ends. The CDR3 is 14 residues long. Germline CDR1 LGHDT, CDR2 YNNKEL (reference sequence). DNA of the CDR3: TGTGCCAGCAGCCAAGAAGGAGTATACACTGAAGCTTTCTTT. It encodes CASSQEGVYTEAFF.

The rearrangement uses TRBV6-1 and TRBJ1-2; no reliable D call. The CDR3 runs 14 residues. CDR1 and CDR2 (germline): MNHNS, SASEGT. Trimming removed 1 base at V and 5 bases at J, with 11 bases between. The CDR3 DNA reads TGTGCCAGCAGTGAAGTGGGGTCTTCGTATGGCTACACCTTC. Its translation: CASSEVGSSYGYTF.

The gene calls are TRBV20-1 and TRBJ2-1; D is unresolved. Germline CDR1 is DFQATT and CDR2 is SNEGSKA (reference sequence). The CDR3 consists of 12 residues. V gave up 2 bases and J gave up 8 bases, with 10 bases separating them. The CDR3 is CSARPGPDEQFF. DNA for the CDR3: TGCAGTGCTAGACCCGGTCCGGATGAGCAGTTCTTC.

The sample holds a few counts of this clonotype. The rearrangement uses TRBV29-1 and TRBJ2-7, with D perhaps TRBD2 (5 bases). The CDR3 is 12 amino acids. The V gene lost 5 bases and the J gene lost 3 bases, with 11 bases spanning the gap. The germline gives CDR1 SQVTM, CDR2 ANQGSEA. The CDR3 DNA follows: TGCAGCGTTTTAACTAGTTTCTACGAGCAGTACTTC. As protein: CSVLTSFYEQYF.

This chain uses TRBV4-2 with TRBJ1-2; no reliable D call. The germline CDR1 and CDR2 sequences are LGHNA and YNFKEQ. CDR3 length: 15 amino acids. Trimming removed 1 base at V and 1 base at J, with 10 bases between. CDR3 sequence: CASSQAPAYNYGYTF. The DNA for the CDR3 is TGTGCCAGCAGCCAAGCCCCTGCCTATAACTATGGCTACACCTTC.

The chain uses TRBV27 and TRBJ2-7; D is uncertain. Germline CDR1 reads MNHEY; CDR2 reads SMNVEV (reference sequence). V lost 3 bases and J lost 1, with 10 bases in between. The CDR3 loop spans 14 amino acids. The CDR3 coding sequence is TGTGCCAGCAGTTTTGGTTCGTCATCCTACGAGCAGTACTTC. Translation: CASSFGSSSYEQYF.

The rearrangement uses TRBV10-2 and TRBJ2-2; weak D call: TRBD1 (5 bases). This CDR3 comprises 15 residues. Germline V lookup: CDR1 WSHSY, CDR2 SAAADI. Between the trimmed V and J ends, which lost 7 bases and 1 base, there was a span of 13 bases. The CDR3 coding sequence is TGCGCCAGCAAAAGGACAATTTTGAACACCGGGGAGCTGTTTTTT. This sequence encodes CASKRTILNTGELFF.

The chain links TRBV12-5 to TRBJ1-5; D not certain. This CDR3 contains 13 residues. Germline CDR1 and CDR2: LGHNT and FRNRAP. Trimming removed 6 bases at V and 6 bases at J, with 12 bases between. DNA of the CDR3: TGTGCTAGTGGCCTGGACCCGGGTCAGCCCCAGCATTTT. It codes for CASGLDPGQPQHF.

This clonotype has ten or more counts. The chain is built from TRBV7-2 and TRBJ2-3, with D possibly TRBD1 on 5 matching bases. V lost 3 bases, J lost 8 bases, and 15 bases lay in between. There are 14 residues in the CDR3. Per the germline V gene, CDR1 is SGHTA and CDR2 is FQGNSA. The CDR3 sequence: CASSLYRLMGTQYF. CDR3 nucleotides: TGTGCCAGCAGCTTGTACAGGCTGATGGGTACGCAGTATTTT. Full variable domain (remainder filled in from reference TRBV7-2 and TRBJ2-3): GAGVSQSPSNKVTEKGKDVELRCDPISGHTALYWYRQSLGQGLEFLIYFQGNSAPDKSGLPSDRFSAERTGGSVSTLTIQRTQQEDSAVYLCASSLYRLMGTQYFGPGTRLTVL.

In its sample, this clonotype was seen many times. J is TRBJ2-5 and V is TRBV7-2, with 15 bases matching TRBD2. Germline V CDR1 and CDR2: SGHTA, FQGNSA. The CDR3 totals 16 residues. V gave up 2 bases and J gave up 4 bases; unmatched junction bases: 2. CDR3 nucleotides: TGTGCCAGCAGCTTATGGACTAGCGGGAGGGGAGAGACCCAGTACTTC. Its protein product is CASSLWTSGRGETQYF.

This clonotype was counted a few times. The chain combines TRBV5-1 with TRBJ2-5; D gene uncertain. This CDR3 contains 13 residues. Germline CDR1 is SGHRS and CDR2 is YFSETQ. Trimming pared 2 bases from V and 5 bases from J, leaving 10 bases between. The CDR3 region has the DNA TGCGCCAGCAGCTTACGACCCTTGGAGACCCAGTACTTC. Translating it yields CASSLRPLETQYF.

This chain's CDR3 is CASSLARDRASYNEQFF. The CDR3 DNA reads as TGCGCCAGCAGCTTGGCTCGGGACAGGGCGTCCTACAATGAGCAGTTCTTC. J is TRBJ2-1 and V is TRBV5-1; the match to TRBD1 covers 9 bases. With V trimmed by 0 bases and J by 1 base, 5 bases remained unmatched. This CDR3 is 17 amino acids long. Germline V CDR1 and CDR2: SGHRS, YFSETQ.

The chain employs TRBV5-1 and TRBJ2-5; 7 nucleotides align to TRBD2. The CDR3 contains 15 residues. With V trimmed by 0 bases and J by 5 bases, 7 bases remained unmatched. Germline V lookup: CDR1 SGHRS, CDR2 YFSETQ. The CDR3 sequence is CASSLEAGWVETQYF. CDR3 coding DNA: TGCGCCAGCAGCTTGGAAGCGGGATGGGTTGAGACCCAGTACTTC. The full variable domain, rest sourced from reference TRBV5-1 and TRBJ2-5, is KAGVTQTPRYLIKTRGQQVTLSCSPISGHRSVSWYQQTPGQGLQFLFEYFSETQRNKGNFPGRFSGRQFSNSRSEMNVSTLELGDSALYLCASSLEAGWVETQYFGPGTRLLVL.

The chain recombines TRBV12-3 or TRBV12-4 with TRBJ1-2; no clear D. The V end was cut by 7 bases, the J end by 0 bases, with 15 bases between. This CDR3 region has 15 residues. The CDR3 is CASKQLVPANYGYTF. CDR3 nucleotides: TGTGCCAGCAAACAGCTCGTACCAGCTAACTATGGCTACACCTTC.

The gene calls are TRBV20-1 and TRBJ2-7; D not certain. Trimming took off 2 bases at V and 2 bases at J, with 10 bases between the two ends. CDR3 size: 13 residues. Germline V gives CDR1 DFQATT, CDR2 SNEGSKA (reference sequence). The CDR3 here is CSARFPETYEQYF. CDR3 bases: TGCAGTGCTAGATTCCCGGAAACCTACGAGCAGTACTTC.

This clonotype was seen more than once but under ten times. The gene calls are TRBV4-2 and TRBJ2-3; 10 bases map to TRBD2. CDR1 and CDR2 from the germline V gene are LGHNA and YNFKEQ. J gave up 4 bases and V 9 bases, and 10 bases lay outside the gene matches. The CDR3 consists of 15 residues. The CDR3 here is CASQTLAGVADTQYF. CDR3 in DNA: TGTGCCAGTCAGACCCTAGCGGGAGTGGCAGATACGCAGTATTTT.